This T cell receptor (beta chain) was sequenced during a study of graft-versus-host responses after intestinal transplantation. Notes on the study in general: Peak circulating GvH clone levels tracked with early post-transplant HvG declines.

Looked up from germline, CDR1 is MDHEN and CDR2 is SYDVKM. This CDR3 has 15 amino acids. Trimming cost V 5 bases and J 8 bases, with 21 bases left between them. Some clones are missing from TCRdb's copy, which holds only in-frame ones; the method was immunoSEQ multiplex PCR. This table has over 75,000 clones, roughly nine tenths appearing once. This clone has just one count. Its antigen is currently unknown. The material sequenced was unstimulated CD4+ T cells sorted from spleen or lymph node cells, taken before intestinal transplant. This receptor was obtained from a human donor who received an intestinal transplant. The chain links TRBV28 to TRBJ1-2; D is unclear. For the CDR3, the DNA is TGTGCCAGCAGTCCGACCTCGGGTCGACCACGAGGCTACACCTTC. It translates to CASSPTSGRPRGYTF.